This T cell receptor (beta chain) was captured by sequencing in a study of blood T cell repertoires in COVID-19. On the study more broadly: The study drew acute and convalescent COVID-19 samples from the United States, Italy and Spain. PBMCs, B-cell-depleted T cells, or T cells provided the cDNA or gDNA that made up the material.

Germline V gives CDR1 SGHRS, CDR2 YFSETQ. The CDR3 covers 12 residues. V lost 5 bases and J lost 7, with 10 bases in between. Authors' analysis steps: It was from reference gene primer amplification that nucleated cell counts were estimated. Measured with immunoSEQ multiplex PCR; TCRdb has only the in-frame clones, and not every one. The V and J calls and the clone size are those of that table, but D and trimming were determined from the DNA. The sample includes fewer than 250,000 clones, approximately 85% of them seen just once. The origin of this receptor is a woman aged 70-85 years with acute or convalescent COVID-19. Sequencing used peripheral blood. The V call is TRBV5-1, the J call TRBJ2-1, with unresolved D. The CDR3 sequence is CASRSQDNEQFF. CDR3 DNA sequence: TGCGCCAGCAGGTCGCAGGATAATGAGCAGTTCTTC.